This TCR beta chain was obtained from a study of cytomegalovirus exposure and HLA in healthy donors. It was with 60 Vbeta and 13 Jbeta primers that the PCR ran. Libraries were prepared by immunoSEQ multiplex PCR; TCRdb keeps only in-frame clonotypes and omits some of them. The sample lists some 190,000 clones, around 90% occurring once. A few counts support this clone. This CDR3 region has 13 residues. From germline, CDR1 is SGHRS and CDR2 YFSETQ. Between the trimmed V and J ends, which lost 2 bases and 8 bases, there was a span of 11 bases. This receptor was identified in a boy aged 2 to 9 in good health and CMV-seronegative. The rearrangement uses TRBV5-1 and TRBJ2-1; D unresolved. Sequencing used PBMCs. The DNA of the CDR3 is TGCGCCAGCAGCTTTAACGGTGAACATGAGCAGTTCTTC. Translated: CASSFNGEHEQFF.